The T cell receptor beta chain under discussion was sequenced for a study of T-cell reconstitution after alpha-beta-depleted transplantation in children. TCRbeta library preparation incorporated unique molecular identifiers. TCRdb reanalysed the PCR reads using MiXCR and keeps one entry per CDR3 protein. This table has hundreds of thousands of distinct CDR3 sequences, under 15% appearing once. Germline CDR1 is MDHEN and CDR2 is SYDVKM. The CDR3 spans 16 residues. V dropped 4 bases and J dropped 3; count of bases not matched to a gene: 12. The chain is built from TRBV28 and TRBJ2-7, with 7 bases lining up with TRBD2. This receptor was identified in a male patient younger than 18 who had a stem cell transplant for acute myeloid leukemia, so the T cells may come from the graft donor. This specimen consisted of PBMCs, mostly from graft donor cells, obtained 360 days after TCRalphabeta/CD19-depleted stem cell transplant. As DNA, the CDR3 is TGTGCCAGCAGTTCCCCCGGGGCTAGCGGTTACTACGAGCAGTACTTC. Protein: CASSSPGASGYYEQYF.